The 3 T cell receptor beta chains presented below share a single source sample, sequenced in a study of cytomegalovirus exposure and HLA in healthy donors. PCR used 60 Vbeta primers and 13 Jbeta primers. Produced via immunoSEQ multiplex PCR; TCRdb's table is partial and in-frame only. Altogether some 130,000 clones are present, around four fifths being singletons, with the ten largest covering around 5%. The sample comprised PBMCs. All receptors derive from a man aged 25 to 40 in good health.

This clone was detected once. V is TRBV27 and J is TRBJ2-5, with 8 positions matching TRBD2. CDR3 length equals 16 residues. With 3 bases clipped from V and 2 bases from J, the junction kept 8 bases outside the gene matches. From germline, CDR1 is MNHEY and CDR2 SMNVEV (reference sequence). CDR3 bases: TGTGCCAGCAGTTTTGCGGGGGGCGCGAGGCAAGAGACCCAGTACTTC. Amino acid sequence: CASSFAGGARQETQYF.

As to this clone: A read error may produce the germline difference seen at one junction end. V gene TRBV7-9 combines with J gene TRBJ2-7, with a weak D call TRBD2 (6 bases). The CDR3 runs to 14 residues. In germline, CDR1 is SEHNR, CDR2 FQNEAQ (reference sequence). The CDR3 sequence: CASSLAGTYYEQYF. For the CDR3, the DNA is TGTGCCAGCAGCCTAGCCGGGACTTACTACGAGCAGTACTTC.

The V call is TRBV28, the J call TRBJ2-1; D not certain. This CDR3 has 15 amino acids. V was clipped by 5 bases and J by 2 bases, with 13 bases between them. Germline CDR1 and CDR2: MDHEN and SYDVKM. This chain's CDR3 is CASSPTHGAYNEQFF. DNA of the CDR3: TGTGCCAGCAGTCCGACCCACGGAGCCTACAATGAGCAGTTCTTC.